Presented here are 3 T cell receptor beta chains from one specimen sequenced in a study of tumor-infiltrating lymphocytes in primary liver carcinoma. Unsorted whole blood yielded the blood RNA, and germline DNA was also extracted. Researchers generated TCR beta cDNA from 500 ng of total RNA, relying on a constant-region primer. Amplification in three nested multiplex PCR rounds with slightly modified ARM-PCR gave rise to TCR beta libraries. TRBV1-TRBV30 forward primers and a C-beta reverse primer were used in the first two PCR rounds, which each ran for approximately 9 cycles. One entry per CDR3 protein, called by TCRdb with MiXCR from the multiplex PCR reads. The sample lists 300,000 to 400,000 distinct CDR3 sequences; less than 75% were seen once. The sequenced material came from peripheral blood. These receptors originate from a man aged 35 to 55 with primary liver carcinoma and hepatitis B virus infection.

This clonotype was observed at least ten times. This sequence joins TRBV6-2 or TRBV6-3 and TRBJ2-3; D perhaps matches TRBD2 (5 bases). Trimming stripped 5 bases from V and 0 bases from J, with 15 bases between. CDR1 and CDR2 (germline): MNHEY, SVGEGT. The CDR3 length is 16 residues. The CDR3 is CASSNLRRTSTDTQYF. The CDR3 DNA sequence: TGTGCCAGCAGTAACCTAAGACGGACTAGCACAGATACGCAGTATTTT.

The genes are TRBV5-5 and TRBJ1-1, with unresolved D. CDR1 is SGHKS, CDR2 YYEKEE, per germline (reference sequence). This CDR3 has 14 residues. The V end lost 0 bases, the J end lost 2 bases, and 8 bases lay between the germline ends. The CDR3 region is CASSLVPVNTEAFF. CDR3 bases: TGTGCCAGCAGCTTGGTACCGGTTAACACTGAAGCTTTCTTT.

Turning to this clonotype: A read error may account for a junction end that differs from germline. V gene TRBV11-2 combines with J gene TRBJ2-7; no clear D. Germline-derived CDR1 and CDR2 are SGHAT and FQNNGV. The CDR3 extends over 12 amino acids. The CDR3 sequence: CVSNPMVYEQYF. The DNA for the CDR3 is TGTGTCAGCAACCCCATGGTTTACGAGCAGTACTTC.